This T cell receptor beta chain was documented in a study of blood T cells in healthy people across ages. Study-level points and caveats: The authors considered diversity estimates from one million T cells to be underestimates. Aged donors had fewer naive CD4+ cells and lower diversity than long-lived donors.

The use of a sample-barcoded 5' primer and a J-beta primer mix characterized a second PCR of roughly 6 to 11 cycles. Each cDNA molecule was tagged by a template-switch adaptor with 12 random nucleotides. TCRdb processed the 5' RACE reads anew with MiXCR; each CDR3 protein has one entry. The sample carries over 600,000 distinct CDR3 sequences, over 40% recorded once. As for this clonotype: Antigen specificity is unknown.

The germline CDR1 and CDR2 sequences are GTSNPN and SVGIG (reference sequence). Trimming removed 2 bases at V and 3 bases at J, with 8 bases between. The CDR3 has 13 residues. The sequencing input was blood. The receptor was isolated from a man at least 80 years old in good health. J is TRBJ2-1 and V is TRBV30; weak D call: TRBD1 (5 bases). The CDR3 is CAWSSGFYNEQFF. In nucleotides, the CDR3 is TGTGCCTGGAGTTCAGGGTTCTACAATGAGCAGTTCTTC.